This paragraph covers one T cell receptor (beta chain) sequence. As yet, its antigen is unknown. The data derive from a study of CXCR3-negative and CXCR3-positive naive CD8 T cells. Study-level findings and limits: Both naive subsets, CXCR3-negative and CXCR3-positive, displayed similar TRBV-TRBJ usage, unlike memory cells.

Among CD8+ T cells, naive ones were CD45RO-CCR7+CD27+CD95-. Via 5' RACE with UMI labels, TRB cDNA libraries were prepared. No DNA is given; TCRdb re-called the 5' RACE reads and lists each CDR3 protein once. This sample's table has some 41,000 distinct CDR3 sequences. The sequenced sample was naive CXCR3- CD8+ T cells from blood. This sample's subset: CD45RO-CCR7+CD27+CD95- naive CD8+ T cells lacking CXCR3 (TNR3-). The receptor was isolated from a human donor in good health. Some clones in this sample may be carry-over from other donors' samples.

The CDR3 loop reads CASSSLSGNSYEQYF. The V gene is TRBV6-5, the J gene TRBJ2-7. This CDR3 region has 15 residues. Germline V gene data show CDR1 as MNHEY and CDR2 as SVGAGI.